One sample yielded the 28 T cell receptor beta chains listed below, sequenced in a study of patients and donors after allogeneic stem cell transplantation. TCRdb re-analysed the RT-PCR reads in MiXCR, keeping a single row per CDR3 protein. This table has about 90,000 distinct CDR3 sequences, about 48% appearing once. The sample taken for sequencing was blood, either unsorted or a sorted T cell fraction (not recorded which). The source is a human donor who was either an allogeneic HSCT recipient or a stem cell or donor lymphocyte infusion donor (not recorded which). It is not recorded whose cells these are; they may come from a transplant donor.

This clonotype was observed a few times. The CDR3: CASRSRDRVEKLFF. DNA for the CDR3: TGCGCCAGCAGATCCCGGGACAGGGTGGAAAAACTGTTTTTT. The chain uses TRBV10-1 and TRBJ1-4, with 9 bases identical to TRBD1. This CDR3 is 14 amino acids long. Trimming at V came to 6 bases and at J to 8 bases, leaving 7 bases not matched to a gene. The germline gives CDR1 WNHNN, CDR2 SYGVQD (reference sequence).

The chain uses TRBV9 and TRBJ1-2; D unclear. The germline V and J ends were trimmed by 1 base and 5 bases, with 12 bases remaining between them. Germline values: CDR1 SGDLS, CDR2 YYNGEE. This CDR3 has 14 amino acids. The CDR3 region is CASSVTPDEYGYTF. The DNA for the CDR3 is TGTGCCAGCAGCGTAACGCCGGATGAATATGGCTACACCTTC. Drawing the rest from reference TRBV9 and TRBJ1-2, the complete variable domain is DSGVTQTPKHLITATGQRVTLRCSPRSGDLSVYWYQQSLDQGLQFLIQYYNGEERAKGNILERFSAQQFPDLHSELNLSSLELGDSALYFCASSVTPDEYGYTFGSGTRLTVV.

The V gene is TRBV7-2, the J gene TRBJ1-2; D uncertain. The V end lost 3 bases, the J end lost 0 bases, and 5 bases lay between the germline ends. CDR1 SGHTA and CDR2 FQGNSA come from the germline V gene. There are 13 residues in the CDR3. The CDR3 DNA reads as TGTGCCAGCAGCTTTGACGCTAACTATGGCTACACCTTC. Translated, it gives CASSFDANYGYTF.

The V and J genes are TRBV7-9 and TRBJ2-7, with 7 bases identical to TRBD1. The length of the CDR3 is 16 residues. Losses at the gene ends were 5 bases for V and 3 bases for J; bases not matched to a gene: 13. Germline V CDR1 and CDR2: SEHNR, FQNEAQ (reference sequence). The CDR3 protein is CASSGETGTALYEQYF. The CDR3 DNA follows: TGTGCCAGCAGCGGTGAGACCGGGACAGCTCTCTACGAGCAGTACTTC. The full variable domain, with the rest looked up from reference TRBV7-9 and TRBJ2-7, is DTGVSQNPRHKITKRGQNVTFRCDPISEHNRLYWYRQTLGQGPEFLTYFQNEAQLEKSRLLSDRFSAERPKGSFSTLEIQRTEQGDSAMYLCASSGETGTALYEQYFGPGTRLTVT.

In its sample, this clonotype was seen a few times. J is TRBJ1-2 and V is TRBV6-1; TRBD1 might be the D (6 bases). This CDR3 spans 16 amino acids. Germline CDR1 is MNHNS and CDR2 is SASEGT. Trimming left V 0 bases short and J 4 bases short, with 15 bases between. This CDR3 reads CASSEAGEGVSYGYTF. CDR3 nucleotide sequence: TGTGCCAGCAGTGAAGCGGGGGAGGGGGTCTCCTATGGCTACACCTTC.

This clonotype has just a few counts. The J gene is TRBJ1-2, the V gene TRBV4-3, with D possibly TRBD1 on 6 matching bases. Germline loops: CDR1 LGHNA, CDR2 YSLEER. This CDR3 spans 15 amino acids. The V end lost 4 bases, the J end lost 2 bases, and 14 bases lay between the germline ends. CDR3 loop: CASSPQGRPNYGYTF. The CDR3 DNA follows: TGCGCCAGCAGCCCGCAGGGGCGACCGAACTATGGCTACACCTTC.

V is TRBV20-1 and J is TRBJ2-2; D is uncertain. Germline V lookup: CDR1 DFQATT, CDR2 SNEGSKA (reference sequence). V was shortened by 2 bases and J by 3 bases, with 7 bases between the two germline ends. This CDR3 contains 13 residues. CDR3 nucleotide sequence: TGCAGTGCTAGATTTACCTACACCGGGGAGCTGTTTTTT. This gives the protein CSARFTYTGELFF.

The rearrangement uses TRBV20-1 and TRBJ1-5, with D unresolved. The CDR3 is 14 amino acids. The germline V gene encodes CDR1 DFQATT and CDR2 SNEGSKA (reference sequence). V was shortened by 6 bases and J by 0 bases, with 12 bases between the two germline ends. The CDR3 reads CSAVGSNSNQPQHF. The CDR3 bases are TGCAGTGCGGTGGGGTCTAATAGCAATCAGCCCCAGCATTTT.

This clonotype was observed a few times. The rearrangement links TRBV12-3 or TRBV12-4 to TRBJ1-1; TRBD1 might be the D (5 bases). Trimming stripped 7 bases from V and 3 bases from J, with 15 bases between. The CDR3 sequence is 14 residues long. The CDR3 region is CASTYIGGDTEAFF. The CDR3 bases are TGTGCCAGCACCTACATTGGGGGGGACACTGAAGCTTTCTTT.

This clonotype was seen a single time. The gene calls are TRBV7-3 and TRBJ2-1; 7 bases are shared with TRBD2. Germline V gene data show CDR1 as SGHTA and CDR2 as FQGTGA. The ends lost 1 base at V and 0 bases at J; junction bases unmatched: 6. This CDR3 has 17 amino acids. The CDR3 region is CASSLRPRTSSYNEQFF. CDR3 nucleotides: TGTGCCAGCAGCTTAAGGCCTAGGACTAGCTCCTACAATGAGCAGTTCTTC.

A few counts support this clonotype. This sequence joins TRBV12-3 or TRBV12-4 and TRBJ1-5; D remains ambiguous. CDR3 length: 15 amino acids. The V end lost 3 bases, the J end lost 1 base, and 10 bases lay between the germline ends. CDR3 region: CASSFLGNSNQPQHF. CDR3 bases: TGTGCCAGCAGTTTCTTGGGTAACAGCAATCAGCCCCAGCATTTT.

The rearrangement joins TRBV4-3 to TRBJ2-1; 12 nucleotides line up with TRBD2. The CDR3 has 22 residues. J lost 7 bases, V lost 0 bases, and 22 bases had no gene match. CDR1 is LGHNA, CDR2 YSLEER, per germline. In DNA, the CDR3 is TGCGCCAGCAGCCAAGATTGGACCCCGGGACTAGCGGGTACCAGAAGGGAAAATGAGCAGTTCTTC. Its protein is CASSQDWTPGLAGTRRENEQFF.

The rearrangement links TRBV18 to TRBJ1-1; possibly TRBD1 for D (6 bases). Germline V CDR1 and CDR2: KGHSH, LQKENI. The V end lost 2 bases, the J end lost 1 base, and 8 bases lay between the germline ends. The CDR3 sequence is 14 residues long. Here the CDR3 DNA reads TGTGCCAGCTCACCAAACAGGGAGAACACTGAAGCTTTCTTT. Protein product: CASSPNRENTEAFF.

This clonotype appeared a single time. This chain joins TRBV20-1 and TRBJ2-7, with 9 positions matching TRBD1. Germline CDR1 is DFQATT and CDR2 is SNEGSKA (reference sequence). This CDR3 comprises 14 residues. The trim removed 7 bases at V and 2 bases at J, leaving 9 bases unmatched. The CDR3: CSGTGTGTTYEQYF. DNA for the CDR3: TGCAGTGGAACCGGGACAGGGACCACCTACGAGCAGTACTTC.

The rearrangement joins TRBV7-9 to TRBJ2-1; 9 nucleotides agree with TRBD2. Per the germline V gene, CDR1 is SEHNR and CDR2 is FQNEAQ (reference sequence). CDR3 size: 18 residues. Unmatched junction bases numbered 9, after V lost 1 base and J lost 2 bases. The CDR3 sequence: CASSLVYETSGPYNEQFF. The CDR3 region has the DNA TGTGCCAGCAGCTTAGTGTACGAGACTAGCGGACCCTACAATGAGCAGTTCTTC.

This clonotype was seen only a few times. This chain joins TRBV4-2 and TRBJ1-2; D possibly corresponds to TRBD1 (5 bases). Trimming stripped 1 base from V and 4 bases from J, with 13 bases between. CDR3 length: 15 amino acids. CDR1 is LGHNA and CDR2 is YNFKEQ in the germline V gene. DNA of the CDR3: TGTGCCAGCAGCCAAGGGGTGCAGGGACTCTATGGCTACACCTTC. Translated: CASSQGVQGLYGYTF.

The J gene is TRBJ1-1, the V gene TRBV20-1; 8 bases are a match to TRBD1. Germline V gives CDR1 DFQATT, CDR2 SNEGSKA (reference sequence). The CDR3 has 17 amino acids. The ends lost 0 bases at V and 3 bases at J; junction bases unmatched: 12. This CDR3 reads CSARDHQGAIMDTEAFF. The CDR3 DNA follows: TGCAGTGCTAGAGATCACCAGGGGGCCATCATGGACACTGAAGCTTTCTTT.

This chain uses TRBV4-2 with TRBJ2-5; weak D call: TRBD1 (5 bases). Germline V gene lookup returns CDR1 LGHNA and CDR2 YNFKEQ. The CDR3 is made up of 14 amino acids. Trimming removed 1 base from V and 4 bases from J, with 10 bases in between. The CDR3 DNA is TGTGCCAGCAGCCAAGGGGGCCTCGGAGAGACCCAGTACTTC. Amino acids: CASSQGGLGETQYF.

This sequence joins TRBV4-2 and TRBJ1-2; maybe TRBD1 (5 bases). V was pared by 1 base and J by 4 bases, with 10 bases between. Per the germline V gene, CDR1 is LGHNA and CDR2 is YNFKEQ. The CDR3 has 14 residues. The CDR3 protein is CASSQAGRTYGYTF. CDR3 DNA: TGTGCCAGCAGCCAAGCGGGACGGACCTATGGCTACACCTTC.

DNA of the CDR3: TGTGCCAGCAGTCCACAGGAAACTAATGAAAAACTGTTTTTT. Residues: CASSPQETNEKLFF. The rearrangement links TRBV2 to TRBJ1-4, with D perhaps matching TRBD1 (5 bases). The V end was cut by 5 bases, the J end by 1 base, with 8 bases between. CDR1 and CDR2 (germline): SNHLY, FYNNEI. This CDR3 comprises 14 residues.

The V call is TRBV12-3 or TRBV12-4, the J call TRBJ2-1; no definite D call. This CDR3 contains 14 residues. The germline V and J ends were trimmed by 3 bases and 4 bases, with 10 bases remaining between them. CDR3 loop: CASSFYRPYNEQFF. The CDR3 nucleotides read TGTGCCAGCAGTTTTTATAGGCCATACAATGAGCAGTTCTTC.

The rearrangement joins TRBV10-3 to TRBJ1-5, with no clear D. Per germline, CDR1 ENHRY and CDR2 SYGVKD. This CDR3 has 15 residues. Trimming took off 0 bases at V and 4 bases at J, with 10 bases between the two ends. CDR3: CAISESNPSNQPQHF. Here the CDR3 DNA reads TGTGCCATCAGTGAGTCAAACCCTTCGAATCAGCCCCAGCATTTT.

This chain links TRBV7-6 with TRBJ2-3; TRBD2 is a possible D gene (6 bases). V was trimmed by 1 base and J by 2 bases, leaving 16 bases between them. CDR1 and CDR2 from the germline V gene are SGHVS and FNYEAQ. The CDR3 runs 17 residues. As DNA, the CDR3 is TGTGCCAGCAGCTTAGTCGGGGGAGCCCGAAACACAGATACGCAGTATTTT. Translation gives CASSLVGGARNTDTQYF.

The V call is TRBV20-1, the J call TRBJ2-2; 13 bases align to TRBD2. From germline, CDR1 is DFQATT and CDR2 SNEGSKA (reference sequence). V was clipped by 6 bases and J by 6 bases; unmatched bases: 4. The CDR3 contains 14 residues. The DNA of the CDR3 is TGCAGTGCCTGGACTAGCGGGAGTGCCGGGGAGCTGTTTTTT. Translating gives CSAWTSGSAGELFF.

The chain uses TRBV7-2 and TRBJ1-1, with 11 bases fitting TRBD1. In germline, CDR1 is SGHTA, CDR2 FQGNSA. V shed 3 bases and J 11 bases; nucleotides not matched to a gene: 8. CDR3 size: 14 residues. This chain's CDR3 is CASSFLGTGGNAFF. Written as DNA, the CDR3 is TGTGCCAGCAGCTTTCTCGGGACAGGGGGAAACGCTTTCTTT.

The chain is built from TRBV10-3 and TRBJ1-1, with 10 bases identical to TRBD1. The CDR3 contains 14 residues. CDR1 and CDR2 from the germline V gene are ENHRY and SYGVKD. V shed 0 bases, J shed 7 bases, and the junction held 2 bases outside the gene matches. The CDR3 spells CAISESRTGGEAFF. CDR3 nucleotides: TGTGCCATCAGTGAGTCGAGGACAGGGGGTGAAGCTTTCTTT.

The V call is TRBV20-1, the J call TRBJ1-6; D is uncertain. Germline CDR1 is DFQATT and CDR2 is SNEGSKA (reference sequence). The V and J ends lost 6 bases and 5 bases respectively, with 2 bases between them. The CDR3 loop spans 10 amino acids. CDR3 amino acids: CSADNSPLHF. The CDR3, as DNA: TGCAGTGCCGATAATTCACCCCTCCACTTT.

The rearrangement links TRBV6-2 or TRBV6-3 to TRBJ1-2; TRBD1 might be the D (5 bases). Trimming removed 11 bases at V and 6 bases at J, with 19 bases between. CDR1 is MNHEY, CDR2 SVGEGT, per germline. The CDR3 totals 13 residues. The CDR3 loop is CAGREGPHHGYTF. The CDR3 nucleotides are TGTGCCGGACGCGAGGGACCGCACCATGGCTACACCTTC.